This is a list of T cell receptor beta chains from one sample in a study of blood T cell repertoires in COVID-19. Method: immunoSEQ multiplex PCR; TCRdb's copy keeps in-frame clones and lacks some. The sample gives 150,000 to 200,000 clones, approximately 92% of which show up once; 0.5% to 0.55% is in the top ten. Sample: peripheral blood. The receptors originated from a man aged 45 to 65 with acute or convalescent COVID-19. Both conserved end residues are part of each CDR3. The order of the fields is J gene, clone size, V gene, D gene, CDR3 protein, CDR3 DNA. D genes are given only for firm matches. Only some rows state a clone size, as once, few, many or a class for expanded clones.

TRBJ2-1,NA,TRBV5-1,NA,CASSRDGSGPLREQFF,TGCGCCAGCAGCCGGGACGGCAGCGGGCCCCTACGTGAGCAGTTCTTC
TRBJ2-4,few,TRBV19,TRBD1,CASRRDRGYQKDIQYF,TGTGCCAGTAGAAGGGACAGGGGATATCAAAAGGACATTCAGTACTTC
TRBJ1-2,NA,TRBV28,NA,CASSPNKAGGYGYTF,TGTGCCAGCAGCCCAAATAAAGCAGGAGGCTATGGCTACACCTTC
TRBJ1-6,NA,TRBV20-1,TRBD1,CSASLAQGAGSPLHF,TGCAGTGCTAGTCTCGCGCAGGGGGCTGGATCACCCCTCCACTTT
TRBJ1-2,NA,TRBV6-5,TRBD1,CASSYRQGGYGYTF,TGTGCCAGCAGTTACAGACAGGGGGGCTATGGCTACACCTTC
TRBJ2-3,once,TRBV7-9,NA,CASRSDRRSPDTQYF,TGTGCCAGCAGAAGCGACAGGCGATCGCCAGATACGCAGTATTTT
TRBJ1-2,NA,TRBV27,TRBD1,CASSLGQGNYGYTF,TGTGCCAGCAGCCTGGGACAGGGGAACTATGGCTACACCTTC
TRBJ2-3,NA,TRBV13,NA,CASSLPGTDTQYF,TGTGCCAGCAGCCTCCCTGGCACAGATACGCAGTATTTT
TRBJ2-3,NA,TRBV9,TRBD2,CASSSRTSGSGDTQYF,TGTGCCAGCAGCTCTCGGACTAGCGGGAGTGGGGATACGCAGTATTTT
TRBJ1-3,NA,TRBV14,TRBD1,CASRRQGPGNTIYF,TGTGCCAGCAGACGACAGGGCCCCGGAAACACCATATATTTT
TRBJ1-2,NA,TRBV29-1,TRBD1,CSVGTGRNYGYTF,TGCAGCGTTGGGACAGGGCGTAACTATGGCTACACCTTC
TRBJ1-3,NA,TRBV29-1,TRBD1,CSAPMPDRGLGDTIYF,TGCAGCGCCCCCATGCCAGACAGGGGCCTAGGAGACACCATATATTTT
TRBJ1-1,NA,TRBV27,NA,CASGRVGATTEAFF,TGTGCCAGCGGTAGAGTGGGGGCGACCACTGAAGCTTTCTTT
TRBJ2-3,few,TRBV27,NA,CASSPSSSPSTQYF,TGTGCCAGCAGCCCGTCGTCGTCGCCCAGTACGCAGTATTTT
TRBJ2-4,NA,TRBV27,NA,CASSLGGARRAKNIQYF,TGTGCCAGCAGTTTAGGGGGGGCACGAAGGGCCAAAAACATTCAGTACTTC
TRBJ1-5,few,TRBV2,NA,CASSERWSNQPQHF,TGTGCCAGCAGTGAGAGGTGGAGCAATCAGCCCCAGCATTTT
TRBJ1-6,NA,TRBV3-1/TRBV3-2,TRBD1,CASSQDRGPNSPLHF,TGTGCCAGCAGCCAAGATAGGGGGCCTAATTCACCCCTCCACTTT
TRBJ2-3,NA,TRBV19,NA,CASSTGPGDTQYF,TGTGCCAGTAGTACGGGCCCGGGGGATACGCAGTATTTT
TRBJ2-7,NA,TRBV10-1,TRBD2,CASSEGLAGAGEQYF,TGCGCCAGCAGTGAGGGACTAGCGGGAGCGGGGGAGCAGTACTTC
TRBJ1-1,NA,TRBV7-9,NA,CASSPLAGDTEAFF,TGTGCCAGCAGCCCTCTTGCGGGCGACACTGAAGCTTTCTTT
TRBJ1-3,NA,TRBV18,NA,CASSLGTSGNTIYF,TGTGCCAGCTCCCTAGGTACCTCTGGAAACACCATATATTTT
TRBJ2-1,NA,TRBV7-9,TRBD2,CASSLAGGPGNEQFF,TGTGCCAGCAGCTTAGCGGGAGGGCCGGGTAATGAGCAGTTCTTC
TRBJ2-5,NA,TRBV7-2,TRBD2,CASSPRLAGLKETQYF,TGTGCCAGCAGCCCGCGACTAGCGGGGTTAAAAGAGACCCAGTACTTC
TRBJ2-7,NA,TRBV14,TRBD2,CASSHQGGEQPLYYEQYF,TGTGCCAGCAGCCACCAGGGAGGGGAGCAGCCCCTTTACTACGAGCAGTACTTC
TRBJ2-7,NA,TRBV5-4,TRBD1,CASSPGQGGSYEQYF,TGTGCCAGCAGCCCCGGACAGGGGGGGTCCTACGAGCAGTACTTC
TRBJ2-7,NA,TRBV5-4,NA,CASSFYGGYEQYF,TGTGCCAGCAGCTTTTATGGGGGGTACGAGCAGTACTTC
TRBJ2-3,NA,TRBV4-3,TRBD1,CASSQDRQGRTDTQYF,TGCGCCAGCAGCCAAGACAGACAGGGCCGCACAGATACGCAGTATTTT
TRBJ1-6,once,TRBV9,NA,CASSVEGYNSPLHF,TGTGCCAGCAGCGTAGAGGGGTATAATTCACCCCTCCACTTT
TRBJ1-1,NA,TRBV11-1,TRBD1,CASSHGTEGEAFF,TGTGCCAGCAGCCACGGGACAGAGGGTGAAGCTTTCTTT
TRBJ1-3,NA,TRBV3-1/TRBV3-2,NA,CASSPDSGPNTIYF,TGTGCCAGCAGCCCCGACAGTGGGCCAAACACCATATATTTT
TRBJ2-3,NA,TRBV2,NA,CASSPGLSTDTQYF,TGTGCCAGCAGTCCGGGACTGAGCACAGATACGCAGTATTTT
TRBJ2-3,once,TRBV19,NA,CASSIPSTDTQYF,TGTGCCAGTAGTATACCTAGCACAGATACGCAGTATTTT
TRBJ1-3,NA,TRBV28,NA,CASTGGGGYGNTIYF,TGTGCCAGCACCGGCGGCGGGGGGTACGGAAACACCATATATTTT
TRBJ1-1,NA,TRBV5-4,TRBD1,CASSWDRGTTEAFF,TGTGCCAGCAGCTGGGACAGGGGGACTACTGAAGCTTTCTTT
TRBJ2-2,once,TRBV14,NA,CASSQDQGPGELFF,TGTGCCAGCAGCCAAGATCAGGGTCCCGGGGAGCTGTTTTTT
TRBJ2-4,NA,TRBV11-2,TRBD2,CASSRTSGRENIQYF,TGTGCCAGCAGCCGGACTAGCGGGAGGGAAAACATTCAGTACTTC
TRBJ1-1,once,TRBV28,TRBD1,CASRPGTGNEAFF,TGTGCCAGCAGACCCGGGACAGGAAACGAAGCTTTCTTT
TRBJ2-3,NA,TRBV4-1,NA,CASSQERSRGTDTQYF,TGCGCCAGCAGCCAAGAAAGGAGCCGGGGCACAGATACGCAGTATTTT
TRBJ1-4,NA,TRBV3-1/TRBV3-2,TRBD1,CASSQGGTGYEKLFF,TGTGCCAGCAGCCAAGGGGGGACAGGGTATGAAAAACTGTTTTTT
TRBJ2-2,NA,TRBV3-1/TRBV3-2,NA,CASSHASSANTGELFF,TGTGCCAGCAGCCACGCTTCAAGCGCGAACACCGGGGAGCTGTTTTTT
TRBJ2-5,NA,TRBV6-2/TRBV6-3,TRBD1,CASSFGQAIQETQYF,TGTGCCAGCAGTTTCGGACAGGCAATCCAAGAGACCCAGTACTTC
TRBJ2-3,few,TRBV6-5,NA,CASSFGLADTQYF,TGTGCCAGCAGTTTTGGCTTGGCAGATACGCAGTATTTT
TRBJ1-1,NA,TRBV7-8,TRBD1,CASSSRGTGNTEAFF,TGTGCCAGCAGCTCCCGAGGGACAGGGAACACTGAAGCTTTCTTT
TRBJ2-6,NA,TRBV19,TRBD1,CASKQGTGANVLTF,TGTGCCAGCAAACAGGGGACTGGGGCCAACGTCCTGACTTTC
TRBJ1-1,NA,TRBV6-5,TRBD1,CASYRGRDEAFF,TGTGCCAGTTACAGGGGGCGGGATGAAGCTTTCTTT
TRBJ1-1,NA,TRBV9,TRBD1,CASSVEGAIGTEAFF,TGTGCCAGCAGCGTAGAGGGGGCCATTGGCACTGAAGCTTTCTTT
TRBJ2-3,NA,TRBV4-3,NA,CASSQGDTRPADTQYF,TGCGCCAGCAGCCAAGGGGACACCCGACCCGCAGATACGCAGTATTTT
TRBJ1-4,NA,TRBV3-1/TRBV3-2,NA,CASSQVRSLGEKLFF,TGTGCCAGCAGCCAAGTACGTAGCCTTGGAGAAAAACTGTTTTTT
TRBJ2-3,once,TRBV7-9,NA,CASSLLPADTQYF,TGTGCCAGCAGCTTACTCCCGGCAGATACGCAGTATTTT
TRBJ2-1,NA,TRBV28,NA,CASSFRGREQFF,TGTGCCAGCAGTTTTCGGGGTAGAGAGCAGTTCTTC
TRBJ1-6,NA,TRBV6-1,NA,CASSEAARADSPLHF,TGTGCCAGCAGTGAAGCCGCCAGGGCGGATTCACCCCTCCACTTT
TRBJ1-2,NA,TRBV18,NA,CASSPPGLGYTF,TGTGCCAGCTCACCACCCGGGTTGGGCTACACCTTC
TRBJ1-1,NA,TRBV6-6,TRBD1,CASSSGQGGTEAFF,TGTGCCAGCAGTTCCGGACAGGGTGGCACTGAAGCTTTCTTT
TRBJ2-3,NA,TRBV6-6,NA,CASQRRGDTQYF,TGTGCCAGCCAGAGGCGAGGAGATACGCAGTATTTT
TRBJ2-1,NA,TRBV18,TRBD2,CASSAPGLADNEQFF,TGTGCCAGCTCAGCACCGGGACTAGCTGACAATGAGCAGTTCTTC
TRBJ2-7,NA,TRBV28,TRBD2,CASKLAGGYEQYF,TGTGCCAGCAAGCTAGCGGGAGGCTACGAGCAGTACTTC
TRBJ2-1,once,TRBV6-5,NA,CASSFEGYNEQFF,TGTGCCAGCAGTTTCGAGGGTTACAATGAGCAGTTCTTC
TRBJ2-1,NA,TRBV28,TRBD2,CASSLWGSGPLSSYNEQFF,TGTGCCAGCAGTTTATGGGGTAGCGGGCCTTTAAGCTCCTACAATGAGCAGTTCTTC
TRBJ2-1,NA,TRBV5-1,TRBD2,CASSPPKRTGGRSYNEQFF,TGCGCCAGCAGCCCCCCCAAGCGGACGGGAGGGAGGTCCTACAATGAGCAGTTCTTC
TRBJ2-5,NA,TRBV9,TRBD2,CASSLRLAPTTQYF,TGTGCCAGCAGCCTCCGACTAGCGCCAACGACCCAGTACTTC